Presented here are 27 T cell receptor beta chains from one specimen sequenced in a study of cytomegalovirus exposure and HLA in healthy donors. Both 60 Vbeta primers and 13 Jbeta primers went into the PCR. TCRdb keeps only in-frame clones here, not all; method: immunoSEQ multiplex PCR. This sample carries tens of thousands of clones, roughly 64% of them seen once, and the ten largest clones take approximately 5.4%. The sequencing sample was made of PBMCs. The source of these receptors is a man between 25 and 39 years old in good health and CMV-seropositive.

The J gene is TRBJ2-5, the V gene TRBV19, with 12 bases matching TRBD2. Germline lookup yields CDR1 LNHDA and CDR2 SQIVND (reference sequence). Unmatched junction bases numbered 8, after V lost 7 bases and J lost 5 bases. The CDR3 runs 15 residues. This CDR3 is CASTSSGGAAETQYF. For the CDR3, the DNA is TGTGCCAGTACGTCTAGCGGGGGGGCCGCCGAGACCCAGTACTTC.

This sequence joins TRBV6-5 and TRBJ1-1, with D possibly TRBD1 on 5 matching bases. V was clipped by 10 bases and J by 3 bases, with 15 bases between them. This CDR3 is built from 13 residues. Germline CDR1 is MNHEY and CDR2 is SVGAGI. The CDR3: CATRSTRDTEAFF. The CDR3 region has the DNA TGTGCCACCCGGTCGACCAGGGACACTGAAGCTTTCTTT.

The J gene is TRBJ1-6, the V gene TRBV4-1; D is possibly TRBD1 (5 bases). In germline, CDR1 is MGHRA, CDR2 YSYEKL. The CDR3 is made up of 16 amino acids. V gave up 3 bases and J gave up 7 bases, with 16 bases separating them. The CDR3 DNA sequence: TGCGCCAGCAGCCAGGGGGGTCGGGGTTTCAATTCACCCCTCCACTTT. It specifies CASSQGGRGFNSPLHF.

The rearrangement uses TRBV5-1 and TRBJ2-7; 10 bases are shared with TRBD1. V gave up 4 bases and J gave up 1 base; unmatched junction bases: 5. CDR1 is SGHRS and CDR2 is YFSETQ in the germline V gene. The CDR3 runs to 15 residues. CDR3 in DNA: TGCGCCAGCAGCACCGGACAGGGGGTTTCCTACGAGCAGTACTTC. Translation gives CASSTGQGVSYEQYF.

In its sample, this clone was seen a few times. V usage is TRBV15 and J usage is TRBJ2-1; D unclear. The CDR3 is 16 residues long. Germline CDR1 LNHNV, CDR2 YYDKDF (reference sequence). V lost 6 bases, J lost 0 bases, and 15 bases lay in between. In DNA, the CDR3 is TGTGCCACCAGGAGGATGAGGTCAAGCTCCTACAATGAGCAGTTCTTC. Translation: CATRRMRSSSYNEQFF.

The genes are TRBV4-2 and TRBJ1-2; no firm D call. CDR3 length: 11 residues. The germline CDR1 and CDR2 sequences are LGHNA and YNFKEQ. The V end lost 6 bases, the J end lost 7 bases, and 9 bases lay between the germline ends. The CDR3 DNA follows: TGTGCCAGCAGTTTCGAGAGTGGCTACACCTTC. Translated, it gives CASSFESGYTF.

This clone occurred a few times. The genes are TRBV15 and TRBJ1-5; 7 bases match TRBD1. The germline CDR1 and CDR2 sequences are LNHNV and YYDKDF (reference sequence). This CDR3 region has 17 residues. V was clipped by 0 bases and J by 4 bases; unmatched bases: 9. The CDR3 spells CATSRELLQGFNQPQHF. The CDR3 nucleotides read TGTGCCACCAGCAGAGAACTCCTACAGGGGTTTAATCAGCCCCAGCATTTT.

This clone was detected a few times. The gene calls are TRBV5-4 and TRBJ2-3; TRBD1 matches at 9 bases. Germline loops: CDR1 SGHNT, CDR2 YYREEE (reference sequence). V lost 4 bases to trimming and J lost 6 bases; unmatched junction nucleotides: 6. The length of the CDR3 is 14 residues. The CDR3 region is CASSKTGGRDTQYF. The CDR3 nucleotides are TGTGCCAGCAGCAAGACAGGGGGACGGGATACGCAGTATTTT.

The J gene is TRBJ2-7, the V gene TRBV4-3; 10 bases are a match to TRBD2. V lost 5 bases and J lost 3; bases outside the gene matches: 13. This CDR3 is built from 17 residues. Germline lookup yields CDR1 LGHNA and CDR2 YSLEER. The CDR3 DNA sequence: TGCGCCAGCAGCTTCGGGACTAGCGCGTTGAAGTACTACGAGCAGTACTTC. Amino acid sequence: CASSFGTSALKYYEQYF.

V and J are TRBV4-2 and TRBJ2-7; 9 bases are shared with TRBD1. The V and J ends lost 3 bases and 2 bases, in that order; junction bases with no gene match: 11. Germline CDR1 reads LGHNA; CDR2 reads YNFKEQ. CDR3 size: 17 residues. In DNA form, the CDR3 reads TGTGCCAGCAGCCAGGCGACAGGGGGGACGAAAGCCTACGAGCAGTACTTC. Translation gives CASSQATGGTKAYEQYF.

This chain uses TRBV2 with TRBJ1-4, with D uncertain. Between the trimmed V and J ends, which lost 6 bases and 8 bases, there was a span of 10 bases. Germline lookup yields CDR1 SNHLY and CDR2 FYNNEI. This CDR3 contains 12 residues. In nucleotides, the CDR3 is TGTGCCAGCAGGGGAGCAGGAGAAAAACTGTTTTTT. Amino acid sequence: CASRGAGEKLFF.

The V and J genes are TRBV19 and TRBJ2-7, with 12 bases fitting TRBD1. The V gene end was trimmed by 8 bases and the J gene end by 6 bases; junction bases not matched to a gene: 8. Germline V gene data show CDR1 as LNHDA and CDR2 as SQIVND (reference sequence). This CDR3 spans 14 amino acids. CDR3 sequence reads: CASATGTGGREQYF. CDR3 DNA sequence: TGTGCCAGTGCTACCGGGACAGGGGGCCGCGAGCAGTACTTC.

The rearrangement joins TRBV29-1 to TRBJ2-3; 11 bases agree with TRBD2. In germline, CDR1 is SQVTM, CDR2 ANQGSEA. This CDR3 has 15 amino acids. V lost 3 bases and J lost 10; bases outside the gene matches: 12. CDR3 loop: CSVEEGLAGGLPQYF. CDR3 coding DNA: TGCAGCGTTGAGGAGGGATTAGCGGGAGGGCTTCCGCAGTATTTT.

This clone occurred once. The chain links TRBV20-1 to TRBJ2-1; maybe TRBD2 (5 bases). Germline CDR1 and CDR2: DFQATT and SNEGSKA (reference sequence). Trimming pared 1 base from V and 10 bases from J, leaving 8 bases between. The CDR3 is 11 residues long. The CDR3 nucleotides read TGCAGTGCTAGAGCGGGGTCCGAGCAGTTCTTC. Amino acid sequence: CSARAGSEQFF.

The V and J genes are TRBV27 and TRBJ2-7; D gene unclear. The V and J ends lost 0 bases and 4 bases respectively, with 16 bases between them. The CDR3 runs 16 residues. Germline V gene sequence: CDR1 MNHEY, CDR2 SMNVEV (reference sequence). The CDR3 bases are TGTGCCAGCAGTTTATCGCAGTTGGTTCACCTTTACGAGCAGTACTTC. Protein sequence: CASSLSQLVHLYEQYF.

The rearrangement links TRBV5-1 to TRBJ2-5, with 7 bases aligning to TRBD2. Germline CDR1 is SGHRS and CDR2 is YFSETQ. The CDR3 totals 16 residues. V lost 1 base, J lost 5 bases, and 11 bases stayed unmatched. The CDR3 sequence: CASSLRGVGPGETQYF. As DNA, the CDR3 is TGCGCCAGCAGCTTGCGGGGGGTTGGTCCAGGGGAGACCCAGTACTTC.

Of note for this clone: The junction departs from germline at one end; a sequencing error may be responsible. CDR3 in DNA: TGTGCCAGCAGCGCGAAACCGGGACAGCGCCAGCATTTT. It is translated as CASSAKPGQRQHF. The chain is built from TRBV2 and TRBJ1-5; TRBD1 matches 7 bases. The CDR3 loop spans 13 amino acids. Per the germline V gene, CDR1 is SNHLY and CDR2 is FYNNEI.

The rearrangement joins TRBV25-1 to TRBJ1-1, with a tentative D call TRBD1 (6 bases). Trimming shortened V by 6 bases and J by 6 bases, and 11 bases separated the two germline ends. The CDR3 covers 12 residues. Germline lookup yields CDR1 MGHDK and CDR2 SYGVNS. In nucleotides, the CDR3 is TGTGCCAGCAGCACAGGGAAGTCTGAAGCTTTCTTT. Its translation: CASSTGKSEAFF.

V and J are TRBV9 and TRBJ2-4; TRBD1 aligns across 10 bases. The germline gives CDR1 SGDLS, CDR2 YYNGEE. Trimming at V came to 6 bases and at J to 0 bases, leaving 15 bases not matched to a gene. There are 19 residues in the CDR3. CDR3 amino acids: CASTDRGRKSFLAKNIQYF. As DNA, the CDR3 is TGTGCCAGCACAGACAGGGGGCGGAAGAGCTTCTTAGCCAAAAACATTCAGTACTTC.

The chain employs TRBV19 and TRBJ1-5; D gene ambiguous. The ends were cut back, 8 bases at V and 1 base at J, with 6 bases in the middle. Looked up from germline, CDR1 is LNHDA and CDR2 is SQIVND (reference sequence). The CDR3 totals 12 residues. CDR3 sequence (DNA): TGTGCCAGTGGGAGAAGCAATCAGCCCCAGCATTTT. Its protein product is CASGRSNQPQHF.

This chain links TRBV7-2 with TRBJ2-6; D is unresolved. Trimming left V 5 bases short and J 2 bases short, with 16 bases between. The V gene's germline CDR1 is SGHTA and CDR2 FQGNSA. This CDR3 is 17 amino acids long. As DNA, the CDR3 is TGTGCCAGCAGCCCCCCCCCTGGAGTAGCTGGGGCCAACGTCCTGACTTTC. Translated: CASSPPPGVAGANVLTF.

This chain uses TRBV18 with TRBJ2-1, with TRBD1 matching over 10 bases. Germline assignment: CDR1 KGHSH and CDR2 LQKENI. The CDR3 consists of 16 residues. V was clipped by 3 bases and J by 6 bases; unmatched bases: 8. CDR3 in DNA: TGTGCCAGCTCACCGAGAGACAGGGGGCGCATCAATGAGCAGTTCTTC. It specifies CASSPRDRGRINEQFF.

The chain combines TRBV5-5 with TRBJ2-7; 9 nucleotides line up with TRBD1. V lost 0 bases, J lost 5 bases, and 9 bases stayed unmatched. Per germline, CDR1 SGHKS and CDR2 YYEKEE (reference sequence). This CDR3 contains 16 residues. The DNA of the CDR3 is TGTGCCAGCAGCTTGGCTGAGGGACAGGGATCCCACGAGCAGTACTTC. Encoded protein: CASSLAEGQGSHEQYF.

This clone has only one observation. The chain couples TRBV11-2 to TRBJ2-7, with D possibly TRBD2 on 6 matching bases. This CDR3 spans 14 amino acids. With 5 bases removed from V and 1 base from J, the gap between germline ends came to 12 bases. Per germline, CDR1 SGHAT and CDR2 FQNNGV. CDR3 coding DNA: TGTGCCAGCAGCCTCGGAGCGGGTTCCTACGAGCAGTACTTC. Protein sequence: CASSLGAGSYEQYF.

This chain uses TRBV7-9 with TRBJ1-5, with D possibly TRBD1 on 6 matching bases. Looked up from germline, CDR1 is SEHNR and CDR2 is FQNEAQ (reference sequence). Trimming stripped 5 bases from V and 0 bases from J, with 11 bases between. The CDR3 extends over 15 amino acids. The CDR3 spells CASSPDSISNQPQHF. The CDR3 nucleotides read TGTGCCAGCAGCCCGGACAGCATTAGCAATCAGCCCCAGCATTTT. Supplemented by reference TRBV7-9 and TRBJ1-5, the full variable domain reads DTGVSQNPRHKITKRGQNVTFRCDPISEHNRLYWYRQTLGQGPEFLTYFQNEAQLEKSRLLSDRFSAERPKGSFSTLEIQRTEQGDSAMYLCASSPDSISNQPQHFGDGTRLSIL.

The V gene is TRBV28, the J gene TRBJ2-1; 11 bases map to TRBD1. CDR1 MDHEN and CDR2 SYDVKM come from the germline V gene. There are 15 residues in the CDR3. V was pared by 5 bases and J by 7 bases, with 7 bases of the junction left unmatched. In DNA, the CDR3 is TGTGCCAGCAGTCTAGGACAGGGGGCTACAAATGAGCAGTTCTTC. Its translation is CASSLGQGATNEQFF.

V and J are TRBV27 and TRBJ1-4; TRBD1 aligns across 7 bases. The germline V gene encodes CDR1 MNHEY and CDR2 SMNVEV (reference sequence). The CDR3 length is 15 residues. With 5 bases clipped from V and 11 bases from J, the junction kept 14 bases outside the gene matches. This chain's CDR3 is CASSPAGTAVGKLFF. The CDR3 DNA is TGTGCCAGCAGTCCCGCCGGGACAGCCGTAGGGAAACTGTTTTTT.